The 15 T cell receptor beta chains listed next were all sequenced from one sample in a study of identical twins. MiXCR, applied by TCRdb to the 5' RACE reads, yields one record per CDR3 protein. This table has 1.5 million to 2 million distinct CDR3 sequences, less than 35% appearing once. Sample: cord blood. The receptors come from a newborn girl in good health.

This clonotype came up a few times. The rearrangement joins TRBV13 to TRBJ2-5, with 12 bases identical to TRBD1. The germline V gene has CDR1 PRHDT and CDR2 FYEKMQ (reference sequence). This CDR3 has 16 amino acids. Trimming removed 5 bases from V and 5 bases from J; junction bases left unmatched: 9. CDR3 DNA sequence: TGTGCCAGCAGCGCCGCCGGGACAGGGGGCGTTGAGACCCAGTACTTC. It is translated as CASSAAGTGGVETQYF.

The chain has TRBV7-2 and TRBJ2-5, with TRBD2 matching over 9 bases. The CDR3 is made up of 15 amino acids. The V gene end was trimmed by 5 bases and the J gene end by 5 bases; junction bases not matched to a gene: 9. CDR1 is SGHTA, CDR2 FQGNSA, per germline. This CDR3 is CASSPQRLAGETQYF. The DNA of the CDR3 is TGTGCCAGCAGCCCCCAGCGGCTAGCGGGGGAGACCCAGTACTTC.

This clonotype was counted a few times. The rearrangement joins TRBV28 to TRBJ2-4; D unresolved. The CDR3 is made up of 15 amino acids. Trimming removed 5 bases from V and 1 base from J, with 12 bases in between. Germline-derived CDR1 and CDR2 are MDHEN and SYDVKM. The CDR3, as DNA: TGTGCCAGCAGTCGTATAGAGCTGGCCAAAAACATTCAGTACTTC. This translates into CASSRIELAKNIQYF.

The chain combines TRBV6-2 or TRBV6-3 with TRBJ2-5, with D possibly TRBD1 on 5 matching bases. The germline V gene has CDR1 MNHEY and CDR2 SVGEGT. The CDR3 is 15 amino acids. V lost 2 bases to trimming and J lost 7 bases, with 17 bases between them. The CDR3 is CASSYPDRAKGTQYF. The CDR3 DNA reads TGTGCCAGCAGTTACCCAGACAGAGCCAAGGGGACCCAGTACTTC.

The gene calls are TRBV6-1 and TRBJ2-2, with a weak D call TRBD2 (8 bases). The CDR3 spans 19 residues. The V end was cut by 6 bases, the J end by 4 bases, with 27 bases between. Looked up from germline, CDR1 is MNHNS and CDR2 is SASEGT. The chain's CDR3 is CASRPQGWASGYSTGELFF. The CDR3 nucleotides are TGTGCCAGCAGGCCACAGGGGTGGGCTAGCGGGTATAGCACCGGGGAGCTGTTTTTT.

This clonotype was counted only a few times. V is TRBV21-1 and J is TRBJ1-5; the D call in the table, TRBD1, was not verified against the DNA. TRBV21-1 is tagged as a pseudogene. This CDR3 is 18 amino acids long. Here the CDR3 DNA reads TGTGCCAGCAGCAAAGCGGCCTGTCGACGGCCGAGCAATCAGCCCCAGCATTTT. Protein product: CASSKAACRRPSNQPQHF.

The chain uses TRBV29-1 and TRBJ1-3, with unresolved D. V dropped 6 bases and J dropped 2 bases, with 8 bases sitting between them. This CDR3 has 12 amino acids. CDR1 and CDR2 (germline): SQVTM, ANQGSEA. The chain's CDR3 is CSVRTPGNTIYF. The CDR3 nucleotides are TGCAGCGTCCGGACCCCTGGAAACACCATATATTTT. Together with reference TRBV29-1 and TRBJ1-3, the CDR3 gives the full variable domain: SAVISQKPSRDICQRGTSLTIQCQVDSQVTMMFWYRQQPGQSLTLIATANQGSEATYESGFVIDKFPISRPNLTFSTLTVSNMSPEDSSIYLCSVRTPGNTIYFGEGSWLTVV.

The table lists this clonotype with a few counts. The chain recombines TRBV12-3 or TRBV12-4 with TRBJ2-7; perhaps TRBD2 as D (5 bases). The CDR3 runs 14 residues. V lost 4 bases, J lost 2 bases, and 12 bases lay in between. This chain's CDR3 is CASSSGDPPYEQYF. In nucleotides, the CDR3 is TGTGCCAGCAGTTCCGGGGATCCCCCCTACGAGCAGTACTTC.

In this sample, this clonotype turned up a few times. The rearrangement links TRBV2 to TRBJ2-4; D not certain. CDR1 is SNHLY and CDR2 is FYNNEI in the germline V gene. The CDR3 runs to 15 residues. Trimming removed 3 bases at V and 4 bases at J, with 13 bases between. Here the CDR3 DNA reads TGTGCCAGCAGTGATCAAGGCAGGCCGAAAAACATTCAGTACTTC. The encoded protein is CASSDQGRPKNIQYF. The whole variable domain, remainder taken from reference TRBV2 and TRBJ2-4, is EPEVTQTPSHQVTQMGQEVILRCVPISNHLYFYWYRQILGQKVEFLVSFYNNEISEKSEIFDDQFSVERPDGSNFTLKIRSTKLEDSAMYFCASSDQGRPKNIQYFGAGTRLSVL.

The CDR3 sequence: CASSNLAGGLYEQYF. The DNA for the CDR3 is TGTGCCAGCAGCAATCTAGCGGGGGGGCTCTACGAGCAGTACTTC. The rearrangement uses TRBV21-1 and TRBJ2-7; the D call TRBD2 from the table was never checked on the DNA. TRBV21-1 is a known pseudogene. The CDR3 loop spans 15 amino acids.

This clonotype was recorded a few times. This chain uses TRBV7-2 with TRBJ2-7; 8 bases map to TRBD2. Germline assignment: CDR1 SGHTA and CDR2 FQGNSA. Trimming at V came to 2 bases and at J to 3 bases, leaving 15 bases not matched to a gene. The CDR3 covers 18 residues. The CDR3 loop reads CASSLFPSGGAERYEQYF. Written as DNA, the CDR3 is TGTGCCAGCAGCTTATTCCCTTCGGGGGGGGCGGAACGCTACGAGCAGTACTTC. Combining the CDR3 with reference TRBV7-2 and TRBJ2-7 gives the whole variable domain GAGVSQSPSNKVTEKGKDVELRCDPISGHTALYWYRQSLGQGLEFLIYFQGNSAPDKSGLPSDRFSAERTGGSVSTLTIQRTQQEDSAVYLCASSLFPSGGAERYEQYFGPGTRLTVT.

This clonotype came up many times. The V call is TRBV13, the J call TRBJ1-5; D not resolved. This CDR3 has 15 residues. V lost 0 bases to trimming and J lost 1 base, with 7 bases between them. Germline loops: CDR1 PRHDT, CDR2 FYEKMQ (reference sequence). CDR3 DNA: TGTGCCAGCAGCTTAGGTGGACTCAGCAATCAGCCCCAGCATTTT. This gives the protein CASSLGGLSNQPQHF.

The chain couples TRBV6-2 or TRBV6-3 to TRBJ2-5; TRBD2 agrees at 7 bases. The end of the DNA is better explained by TRBJ2-7, so the J call may be wrong. Per the germline V gene, CDR1 is MNHEY and CDR2 is SVGEGT. The CDR3 sequence is 14 residues long. The CDR3 sequence: CASSYGRGLSEQYF. The CDR3 region has the DNA TGTGCCAGCAGTTATGGGAGGGGACTCTCCGAGCAGTACTTC.

In this sample, this clonotype turned up a few times. This chain connects TRBV15 to TRBJ2-7; 7 bases match TRBD1. The V and J ends lost 1 base and 4 bases, in that order; junction bases with no gene match: 4. This CDR3 spans 14 amino acids. Per the germline V gene, CDR1 is LNHNV and CDR2 is YYDKDF (reference sequence). Here the CDR3 DNA reads TGTGCCACCAGCAGAGGGACAGGCTATTACGAGCAGTACTTC. It specifies CATSRGTGYYEQYF.

This chain joins TRBV12-3 or TRBV12-4 and TRBJ2-1; 13 bases agree with TRBD2. Germline trimming cut 2 bases from V and 7 bases from J; bases unmatched to any gene: 5. The CDR3 contains 16 residues. The CDR3 coding sequence is TGTGCCAGCAGTTTAAGGGGACTAGCGGGACCGAATGAGCAGTTCTTC. Its translation: CASSLRGLAGPNEQFF.